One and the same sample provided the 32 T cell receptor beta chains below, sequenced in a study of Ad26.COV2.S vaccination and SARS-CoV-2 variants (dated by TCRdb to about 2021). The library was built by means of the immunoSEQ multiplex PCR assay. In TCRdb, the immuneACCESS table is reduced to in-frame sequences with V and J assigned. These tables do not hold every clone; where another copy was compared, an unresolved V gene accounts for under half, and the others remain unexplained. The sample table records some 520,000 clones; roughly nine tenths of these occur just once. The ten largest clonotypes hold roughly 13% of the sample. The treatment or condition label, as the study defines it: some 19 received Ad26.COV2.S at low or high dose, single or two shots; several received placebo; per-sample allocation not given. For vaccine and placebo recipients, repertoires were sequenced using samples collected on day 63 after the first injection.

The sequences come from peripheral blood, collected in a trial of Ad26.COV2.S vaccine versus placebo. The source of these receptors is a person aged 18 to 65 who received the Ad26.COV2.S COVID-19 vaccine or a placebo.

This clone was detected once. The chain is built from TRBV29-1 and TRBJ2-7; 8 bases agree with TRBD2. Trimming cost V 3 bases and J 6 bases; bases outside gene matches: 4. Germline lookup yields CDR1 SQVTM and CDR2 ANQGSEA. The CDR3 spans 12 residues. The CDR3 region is CSVEWGLGEQYF. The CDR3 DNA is TGCAGCGTTGAGTGGGGACTAGGCGAGCAGTACTTC.

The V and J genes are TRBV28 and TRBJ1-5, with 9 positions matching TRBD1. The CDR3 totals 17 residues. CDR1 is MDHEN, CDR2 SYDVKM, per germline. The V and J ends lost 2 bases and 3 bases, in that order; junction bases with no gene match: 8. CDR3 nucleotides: TGTGCCAGCAGTTTAGCTCGTGGGGACAGGGTCAATCAGCCCCAGCATTTT. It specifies CASSLARGDRVNQPQHF.

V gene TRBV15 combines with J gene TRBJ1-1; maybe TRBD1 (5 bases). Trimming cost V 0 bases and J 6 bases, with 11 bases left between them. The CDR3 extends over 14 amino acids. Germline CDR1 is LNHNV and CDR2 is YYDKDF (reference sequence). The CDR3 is CATSRDPAGPEAFF. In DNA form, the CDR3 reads TGTGCCACCAGCAGAGATCCCGCAGGGCCTGAAGCTTTCTTT.

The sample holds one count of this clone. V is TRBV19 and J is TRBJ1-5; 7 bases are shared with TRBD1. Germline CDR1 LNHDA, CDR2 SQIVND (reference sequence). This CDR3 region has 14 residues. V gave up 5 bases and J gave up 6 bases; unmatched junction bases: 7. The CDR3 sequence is CASSLRQGGQPQHF. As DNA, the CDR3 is TGTGCCAGTAGTCTCCGACAGGGCGGTCAGCCCCAGCATTTT.

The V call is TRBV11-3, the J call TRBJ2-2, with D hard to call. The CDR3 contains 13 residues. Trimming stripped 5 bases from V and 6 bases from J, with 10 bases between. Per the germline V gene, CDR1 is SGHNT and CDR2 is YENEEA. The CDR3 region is CASSDLRAGELFF. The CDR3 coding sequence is TGTGCCAGCAGCGACTTAAGAGCCGGGGAGCTGTTTTTT.

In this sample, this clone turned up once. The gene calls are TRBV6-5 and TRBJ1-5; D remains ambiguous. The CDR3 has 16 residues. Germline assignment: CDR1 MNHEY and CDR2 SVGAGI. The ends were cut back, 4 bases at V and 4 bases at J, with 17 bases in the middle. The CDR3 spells CASSSKPHISNQPQHF. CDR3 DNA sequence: TGTGCCAGCAGTTCTAAACCACACATATCTAATCAGCCCCAGCATTTT.

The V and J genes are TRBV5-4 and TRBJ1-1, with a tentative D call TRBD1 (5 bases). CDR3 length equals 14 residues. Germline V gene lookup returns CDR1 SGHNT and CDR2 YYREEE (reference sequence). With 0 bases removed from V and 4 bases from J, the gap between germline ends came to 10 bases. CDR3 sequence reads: CASSLGGVVTEAFF. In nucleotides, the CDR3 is TGTGCCAGCAGCTTGGGAGGGGTGGTCACTGAAGCTTTCTTT.

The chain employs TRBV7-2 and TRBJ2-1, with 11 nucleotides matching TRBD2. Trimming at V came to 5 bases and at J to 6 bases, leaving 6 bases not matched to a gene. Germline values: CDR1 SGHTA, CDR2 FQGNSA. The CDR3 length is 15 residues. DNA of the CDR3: TGTGCCAGCAGCAAACTAGCGGGAGTCCTCAATGAGCAGTTCTTC. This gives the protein CASSKLAGVLNEQFF.

The CDR3 loop reads CASSPAGGTEAFF. DNA of the CDR3: TGTGCCAGCAGTCCCGCAGGGGGCACTGAAGCTTTCTTT. The chain recombines TRBV28 with TRBJ1-1; TRBD1 agrees at 7 bases. J was trimmed by 4 bases and V by 5 bases; bases with no gene match: 4. The CDR3 loop spans 13 amino acids. CDR1 is MDHEN, CDR2 SYDVKM, per germline.

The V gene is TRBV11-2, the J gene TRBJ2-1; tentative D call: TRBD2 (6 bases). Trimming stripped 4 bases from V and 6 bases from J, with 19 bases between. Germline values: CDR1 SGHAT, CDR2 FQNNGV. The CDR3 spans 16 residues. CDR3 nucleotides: TGTGCCAGCAGCTCCCCCCGTCGGAGGGCCCGCAATGAGCAGTTCTTC. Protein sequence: CASSSPRRRARNEQFF.

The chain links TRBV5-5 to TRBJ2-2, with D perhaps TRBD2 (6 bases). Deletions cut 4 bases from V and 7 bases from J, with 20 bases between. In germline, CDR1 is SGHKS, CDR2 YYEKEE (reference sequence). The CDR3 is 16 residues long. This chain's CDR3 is CASSPFWGRNVGELFF. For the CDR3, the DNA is TGTGCCAGCAGCCCCTTTTGGGGGAGGAATGTCGGGGAGCTGTTTTTT. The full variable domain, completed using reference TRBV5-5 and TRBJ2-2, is DAGVTQSPTHLIKTRGQQVTLRCSPISGHKSVSWYQQVLGQGPQFIFQYYEKEERGRGNFPDRFSARQFPNYSSELNVNALLLGDSALYLCASSPFWGRNVGELFFGEGSRLTVL.

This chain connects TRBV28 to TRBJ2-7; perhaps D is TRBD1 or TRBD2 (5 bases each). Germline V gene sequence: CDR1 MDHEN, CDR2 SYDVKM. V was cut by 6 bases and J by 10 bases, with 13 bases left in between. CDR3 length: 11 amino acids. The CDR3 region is CASSLPGRQYF. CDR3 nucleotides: TGTGCCAGCAGCCTCCCGGGACGTCAGTACTTC.

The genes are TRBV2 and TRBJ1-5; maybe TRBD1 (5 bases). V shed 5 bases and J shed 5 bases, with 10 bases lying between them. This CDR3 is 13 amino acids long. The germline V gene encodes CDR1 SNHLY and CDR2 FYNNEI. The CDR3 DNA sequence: TGTGCCAGCAGTTGGGGAGGGGATCAGCCCCAGCATTTT. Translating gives CASSWGGDQPQHF. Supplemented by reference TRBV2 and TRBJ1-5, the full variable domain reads EPEVTQTPSHQVTQMGQEVILRCVPISNHLYFYWYRQILGQKVEFLVSFYNNEISEKSEIFDDQFSVERPDGSNFTLKIRSTKLEDSAMYFCASSWGGDQPQHFGDGTRLSIL.

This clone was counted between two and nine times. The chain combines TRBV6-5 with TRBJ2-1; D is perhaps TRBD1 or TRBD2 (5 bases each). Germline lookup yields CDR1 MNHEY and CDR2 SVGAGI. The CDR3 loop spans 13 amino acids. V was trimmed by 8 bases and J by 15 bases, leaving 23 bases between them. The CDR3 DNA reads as TGTGCCAGCTCCCAAGGCGGAGGAAAGGGACCGTTCTTC. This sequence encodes CASSQGGGKGPFF.

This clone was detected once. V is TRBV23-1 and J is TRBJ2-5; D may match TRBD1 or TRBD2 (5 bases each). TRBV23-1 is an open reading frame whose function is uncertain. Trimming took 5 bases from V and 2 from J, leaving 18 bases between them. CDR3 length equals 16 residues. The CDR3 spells CASSGVGTMQQETQYF. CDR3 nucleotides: TGCGCCAGCAGTGGGGTGGGGACGATGCAACAAGAGACCCAGTACTTC.

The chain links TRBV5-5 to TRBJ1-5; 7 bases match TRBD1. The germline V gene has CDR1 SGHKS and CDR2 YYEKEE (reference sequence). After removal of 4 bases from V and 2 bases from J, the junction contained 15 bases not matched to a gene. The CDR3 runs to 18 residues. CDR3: CASSIRPGGVTGNQPQHF. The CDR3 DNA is TGTGCCAGCAGCATCCGTCCAGGGGGGGTCACGGGCAATCAGCCCCAGCATTTT.

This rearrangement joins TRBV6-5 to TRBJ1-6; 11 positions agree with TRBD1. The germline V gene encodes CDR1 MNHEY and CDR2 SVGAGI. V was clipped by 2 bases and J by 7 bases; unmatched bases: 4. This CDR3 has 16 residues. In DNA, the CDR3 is TGTGCCAGCAGTTACGGACAGGGGGCGAGAAATTCACCCCTCCACTTT. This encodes CASSYGQGARNSPLHF.

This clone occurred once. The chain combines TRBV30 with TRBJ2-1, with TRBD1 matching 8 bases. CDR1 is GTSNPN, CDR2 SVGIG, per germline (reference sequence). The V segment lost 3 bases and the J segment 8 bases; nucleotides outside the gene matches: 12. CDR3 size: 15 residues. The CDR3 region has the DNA TGTGCCTGGAGGAACCGGGACAGGAAAGGCCATGAGCAGTTCTTC. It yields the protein CAWRNRDRKGHEQFF.

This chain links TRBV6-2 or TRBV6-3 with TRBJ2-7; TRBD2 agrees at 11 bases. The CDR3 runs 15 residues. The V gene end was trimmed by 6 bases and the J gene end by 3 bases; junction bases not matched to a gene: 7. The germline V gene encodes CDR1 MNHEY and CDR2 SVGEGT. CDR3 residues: CASSRPTSGNYEQYF. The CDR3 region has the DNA TGTGCCAGCAGCCGACCGACTAGCGGGAACTACGAGCAGTACTTC.

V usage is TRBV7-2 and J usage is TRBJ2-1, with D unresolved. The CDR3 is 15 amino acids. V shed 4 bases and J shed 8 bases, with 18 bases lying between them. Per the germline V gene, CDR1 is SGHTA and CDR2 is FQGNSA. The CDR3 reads CASSSQVGYGDEQFF. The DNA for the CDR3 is TGTGCCAGCAGCTCTCAGGTAGGATATGGCGATGAGCAGTTCTTC.

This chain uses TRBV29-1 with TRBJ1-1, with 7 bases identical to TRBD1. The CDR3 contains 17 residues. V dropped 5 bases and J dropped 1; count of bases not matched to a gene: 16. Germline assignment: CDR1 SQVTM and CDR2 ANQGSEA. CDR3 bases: TGCAGCGTTTTCGGACAGGCGGCGACCGCGGGGAACACTGAAGCTTTCTTT. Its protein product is CSVFGQAATAGNTEAFF.

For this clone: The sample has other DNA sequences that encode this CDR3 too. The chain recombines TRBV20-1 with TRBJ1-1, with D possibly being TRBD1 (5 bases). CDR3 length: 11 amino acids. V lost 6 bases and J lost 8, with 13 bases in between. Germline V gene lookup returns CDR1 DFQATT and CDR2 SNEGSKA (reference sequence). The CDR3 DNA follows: TGCAGTGCAAGACGGGGGGAAGAAGCTTTCTTT. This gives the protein CSARRGEEAFF.

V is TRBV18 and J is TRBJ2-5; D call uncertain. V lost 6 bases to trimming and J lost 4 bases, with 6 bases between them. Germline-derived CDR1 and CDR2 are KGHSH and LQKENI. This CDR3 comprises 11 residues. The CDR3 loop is CASSSGETQYF. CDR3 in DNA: TGTGCCAGCTCCTCCGGAGAGACCCAGTACTTC.

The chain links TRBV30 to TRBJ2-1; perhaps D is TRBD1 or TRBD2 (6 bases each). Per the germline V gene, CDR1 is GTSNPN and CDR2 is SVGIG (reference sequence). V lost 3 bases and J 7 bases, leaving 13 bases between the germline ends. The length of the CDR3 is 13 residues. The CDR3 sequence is CAWRSGAPNEQFF. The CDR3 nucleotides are TGTGCCTGGAGGTCGGGGGCGCCTAATGAGCAGTTCTTC. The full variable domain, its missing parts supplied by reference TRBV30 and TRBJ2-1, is SQTIHQWPATLVQPVGSPLSLECTVEGTSNPNLYWYRQAAGRGLQLLFYSVGIGQISSEVPQNLSASRPQDRQFILSSKKLLLSDSGFYLCAWRSGAPNEQFFGPGTRLTVL.

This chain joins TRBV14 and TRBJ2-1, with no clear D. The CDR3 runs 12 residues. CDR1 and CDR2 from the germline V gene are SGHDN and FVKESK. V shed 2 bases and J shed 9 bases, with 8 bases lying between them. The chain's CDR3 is CASSQFPGEQFF. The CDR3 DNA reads TGTGCCAGCAGCCAATTCCCCGGTGAGCAGTTCTTC.

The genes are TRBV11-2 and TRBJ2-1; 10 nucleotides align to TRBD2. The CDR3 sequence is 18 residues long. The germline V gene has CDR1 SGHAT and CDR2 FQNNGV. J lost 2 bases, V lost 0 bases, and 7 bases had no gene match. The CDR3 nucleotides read TGTGCCAGCAGCTTAGATGGTCCCAGCGGGAGGGCCTACAATGAGCAGTTCTTC. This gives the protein CASSLDGPSGRAYNEQFF.

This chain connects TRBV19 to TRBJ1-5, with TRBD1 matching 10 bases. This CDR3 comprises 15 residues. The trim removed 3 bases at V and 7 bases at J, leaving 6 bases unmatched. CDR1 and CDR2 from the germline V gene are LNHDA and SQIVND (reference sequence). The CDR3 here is CASSMWGQGSQPQHF. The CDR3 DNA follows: TGTGCCAGTAGTATGTGGGGACAGGGGTCGCAGCCCCAGCATTTT.

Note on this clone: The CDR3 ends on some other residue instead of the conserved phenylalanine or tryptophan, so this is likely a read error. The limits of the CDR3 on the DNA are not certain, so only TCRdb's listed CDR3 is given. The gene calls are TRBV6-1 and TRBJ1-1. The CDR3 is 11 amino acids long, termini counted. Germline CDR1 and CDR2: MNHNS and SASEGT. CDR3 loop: CASSEAFHLVH.

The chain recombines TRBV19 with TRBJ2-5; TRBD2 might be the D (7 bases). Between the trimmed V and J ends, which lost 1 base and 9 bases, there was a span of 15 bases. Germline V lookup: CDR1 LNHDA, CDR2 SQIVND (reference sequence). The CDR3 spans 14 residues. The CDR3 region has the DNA TGTGCCAGTAGTATAGCCCCGGGGGGCCGGGCCCAGTACTTC. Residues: CASSIAPGGRAQYF.

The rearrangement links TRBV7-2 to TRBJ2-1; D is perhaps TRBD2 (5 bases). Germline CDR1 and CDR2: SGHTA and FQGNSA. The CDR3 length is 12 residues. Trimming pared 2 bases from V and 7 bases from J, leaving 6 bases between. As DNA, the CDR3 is TGTGCCAGCAGCTTACTAGCTAATGAGCAGTTCTTC. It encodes CASSLLANEQFF.

The CDR3 region is CASSQGTAYEQYF. The CDR3 bases are TGTGCCAGCTCACAGGGGACAGCCTACGAGCAGTACTTC. The chain couples TRBV18 to TRBJ2-7, with 7 positions matching TRBD1. Germline CDR1 KGHSH, CDR2 LQKENI. The junction had 2 bases not matched to a gene; V was cut back by 4 bases and J by 2 bases. The CDR3 totals 13 residues.

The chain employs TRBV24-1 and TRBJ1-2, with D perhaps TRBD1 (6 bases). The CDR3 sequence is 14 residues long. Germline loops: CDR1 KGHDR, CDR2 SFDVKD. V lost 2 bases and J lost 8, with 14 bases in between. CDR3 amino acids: CATSDSGTSGGYTF. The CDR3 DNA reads TGTGCCACCAGTGATTCCGGGACATCCGGCGGCTACACCTTC.